Listed here are 19 T cell receptor beta chains from one sample, sequenced in a study of shared clonotypes between healthy human individuals. The table came from immunoSEQ multiplex PCR; TCRdb's copy has only in-frame clones and leaves some out. The sample holds about a million clones, about 80% seen once. Sequenced input: memory CD4+ T cells sorted from blood. Noted subset: CD45RA-negative fraction. These receptors all come from a man younger than 35 in good health.

This chain links TRBV18 with TRBJ1-4, with TRBD1 matching 9 bases. The CDR3 loop spans 15 amino acids. The germline CDR1 and CDR2 sequences are KGHSH and LQKENI. Trimming at V came to 5 bases and at J to 4 bases, leaving 5 bases not matched to a gene. CDR3 in amino acids: CASSANRGLNEKLFF. DNA of the CDR3: TGTGCCAGCTCAGCCAACAGGGGGCTTAATGAAAAACTGTTTTTT.

This chain uses TRBV6-1 with TRBJ2-5; the D gene is possibly TRBD1 (6 bases). The last part of the DNA fits TRBJ2-7 better; the J call may be wrong. Germline assignment: CDR1 MNHNS and CDR2 SASEGT. The length of the CDR3 is 12 residues. The chain's CDR3 is CASRPTGYEQYF. CDR3 DNA: TGTGCCAGCAGACCCACAGGGTACGAGCAGTACTTC.

This clone is a singleton in its sample. V is TRBV2 and J is TRBJ2-2, with D perhaps assigned TRBD1 or TRBD2 (5 bases each). V was shortened by 4 bases and J by 7 bases, with 19 bases between the two germline ends. This CDR3 is built from 16 residues. In germline, CDR1 is SNHLY, CDR2 FYNNEI. CDR3 residues: CASSVRGAGVIGELFF. The DNA of the CDR3 is TGTGCCAGCAGTGTCAGAGGGGCCGGCGTCATCGGGGAGCTGTTTTTT. The whole variable domain, remainder taken from reference TRBV2 and TRBJ2-2, is EPEVTQTPSHQVTQMGQEVILRCVPISNHLYFYWYRQILGQKVEFLVSFYNNEISEKSEIFDDQFSVERPDGSNFTLKIRSTKLEDSAMYFCASSVRGAGVIGELFFGEGSRLTVL.

The chain is built from TRBV27 and TRBJ1-1; D call uncertain. V was cut by 2 bases and J by 1 base, with 8 bases left in between. From germline, CDR1 is MNHEY and CDR2 SMNVEV (reference sequence). The CDR3 has 14 residues. The CDR3: CASSLVRWNTEAFF. The CDR3 DNA reads as TGTGCCAGCAGTTTAGTACGTTGGAACACTGAAGCTTTCTTT.

The chain has TRBV15 and TRBJ1-1, with D possibly being TRBD1 (6 bases). Trimming took 0 bases from V and 5 from J, leaving 22 bases between them. Looked up from germline, CDR1 is LNHNV and CDR2 is YYDKDF (reference sequence). This CDR3 region has 18 residues. The CDR3 nucleotides read TGTGCCACCAGCAGAGATCCTCCCGGGGGGCAGGTACGGACTGAAGCTTTCTTT. It is translated as CATSRDPPGGQVRTEAFF.

This rearrangement joins TRBV5-5 to TRBJ1-4; 7 positions match TRBD1. CDR1 and CDR2 (germline): SGHKS, YYEKEE (reference sequence). This CDR3 is 16 amino acids long. V dropped 0 bases and J dropped 4; count of bases not matched to a gene: 6. The CDR3 loop is CASSLDRGLGNEKLFF. The CDR3 nucleotides are TGTGCCAGCAGCTTGGACAGGGGACTGGGTAATGAAAAACTGTTTTTT. The full variable domain, its missing parts supplied by reference TRBV5-5 and TRBJ1-4, is DAGVTQSPTHLIKTRGQQVTLRCSPISGHKSVSWYQQVLGQGPQFIFQYYEKEERGRGNFPDRFSARQFPNYSSELNVNALLLGDSALYLCASSLDRGLGNEKLFFGSGTQLSVL.

The sample holds a few counts of this clone. The rearrangement joins TRBV27 to TRBJ1-2, with TRBD1 matching 8 bases. Germline V gene lookup returns CDR1 MNHEY and CDR2 SMNVEV (reference sequence). The ends lost 6 bases at V and 4 bases at J; junction bases unmatched: 10. The CDR3 extends over 15 amino acids. CDR3 protein: CASRPGQEKVYGYTF. DNA of the CDR3: TGTGCCAGCAGACCGGGACAGGAAAAAGTCTATGGCTACACCTTC.

The chain carries TRBV5-1 and TRBJ1-5, with D hard to call. Trimming took 4 bases from V and 0 from J, leaving 11 bases between them. Germline CDR1 and CDR2: SGHRS and YFSETQ. The CDR3 length is 15 residues. In DNA, the CDR3 is TGCGCCAGCAGCAAGGACGGAGATAGCAATCAGCCCCAGCATTTT. This encodes CASSKDGDSNQPQHF.

This clone was seen just once. The chain employs TRBV7-3 and TRBJ2-7, with TRBD2 as a possible D gene (6 bases). Germline values: CDR1 SGHTA, CDR2 FQGTGA. Trimming removed 4 bases at V and 9 bases at J, with 16 bases between. The CDR3 contains 13 residues. The CDR3 region has the DNA TGTGCCAGCAGCTCAGAGACTAGGGGCGTGCAGTACTTC. Protein: CASSSETRGVQYF.

This rearrangement joins TRBV5-6 to TRBJ1-2, with a weak D call TRBD1 (5 bases). CDR3 size: 13 residues. Trimming removed 3 bases from V and 7 bases from J, with 13 bases in between. Germline values: CDR1 SGHDT, CDR2 YYEEEE. The CDR3 loop reads CASSWSRVPGYTF. CDR3 nucleotide sequence: TGTGCCAGCAGCTGGTCCAGGGTACCTGGCTACACCTTC.

The genes are TRBV7-9 and TRBJ1-2; weak D call: TRBD1 (6 bases). CDR3 length: 12 amino acids. V was pared by 6 bases and J by 7 bases, with 12 bases between. Germline lookup yields CDR1 SEHNR and CDR2 FQNEAQ (reference sequence). The CDR3 loop reads CASSLGDIGYTF. CDR3 DNA: TGTGCCAGCAGTCTTGGGGACATTGGCTACACCTTC.

This clone has just one count. This may be a read error, as it is one base from a much larger clone. Other DNA sequences of this sample code for an identical CDR3. The J gene is TRBJ1-3, the V gene TRBV5-1; D remains ambiguous. The CDR3 is 14 amino acids. V dropped 0 bases and J dropped 0 bases, with 4 bases sitting between them. Germline CDR1 SGHRS, CDR2 YFSETQ. The CDR3: CASSLAGSGNTIYF. In DNA form, the CDR3 reads TGCGCCAGCAGCTTGGCCGGCTCTGGAAACACCATATATTTT.

The sample holds a few counts of this clone. V and J are TRBV9 and TRBJ2-3; 11 bases fit TRBD2. Germline lookup yields CDR1 SGDLS and CDR2 YYNGEE. The CDR3 length is 16 residues. Trimming removed 2 bases from V and 4 bases from J; junction bases left unmatched: 6. The CDR3 loop reads CASSVSGRAQADTQYF. The CDR3 DNA reads TGTGCCAGCAGCGTTAGCGGGAGGGCCCAGGCAGATACGCAGTATTTT.

This clone was seen a few times. This chain connects TRBV7-9 to TRBJ2-5; D is unclear. Germline values: CDR1 SEHNR, CDR2 FQNEAQ (reference sequence). The CDR3 has 14 amino acids. V was clipped by 6 bases and J by 0 bases, with 11 bases between them. CDR3 DNA sequence: TGTGCCAGCAGTTATTCCATGTACCAAGAGACCCAGTACTTC. Its protein is CASSYSMYQETQYF.

V gene TRBV14 combines with J gene TRBJ1-1; maybe TRBD1 (5 bases). The germline gives CDR1 SGHDN, CDR2 FVKESK. The CDR3 spans 14 residues. Trimming took off 5 bases at V and 12 bases at J, with 22 bases between the two ends. The DNA for the CDR3 is TGTGCCAGCAGCTCTGCTTCAGGGTTATATTTGCCTTTCTTT. Encoded protein: CASSSASGLYLPFF.

The chain combines TRBV30 with TRBJ2-1; no clear D gene. CDR1 is GTSNPN and CDR2 is SVGIG in the germline V gene (reference sequence). Trimming took off 2 bases at V and 8 bases at J, with 7 bases between the two ends. The CDR3 contains 11 residues. The CDR3 here is CAWSMGYEQFF. CDR3 DNA sequence: TGTGCCTGGAGTATGGGGTATGAGCAGTTCTTC. The whole variable domain, remainder taken from reference TRBV30 and TRBJ2-1, is SQTIHQWPATLVQPVGSPLSLECTVEGTSNPNLYWYRQAAGRGLQLLFYSVGIGQISSEVPQNLSASRPQDRQFILSSKKLLLSDSGFYLCAWSMGYEQFFGPGTRLTVL.

The rearrangement links TRBV7-2 to TRBJ2-1; D may correspond to TRBD1 or TRBD2 (5 bases each). Germline V gives CDR1 SGHTA, CDR2 FQGNSA. The CDR3 sequence is 16 residues long. Trimming removed 5 bases from V and 6 bases from J, with 20 bases in between. This chain's CDR3 is CASSTRGLTRGNEQFF. The CDR3 DNA follows: TGTGCCAGCAGCACTAGAGGCTTGACAAGGGGCAATGAGCAGTTCTTC.

The rearrangement uses TRBV4-1 and TRBJ1-5, with unresolved D. The V end was cut by 3 bases, the J end by 4 bases, with 4 bases between. Germline V CDR1 and CDR2: MGHRA, YSYEKL. The CDR3 is 12 amino acids. CDR3 sequence (DNA): TGCGCCAGCAGCCATCCAAATCAGCCCCAGCATTTT. Protein sequence: CASSHPNQPQHF.

The chain combines TRBV10-1 with TRBJ1-2; D is possibly TRBD1 (6 bases). Germline V CDR1 and CDR2: WNHNN, SYGVQD (reference sequence). Deletions cut 4 bases from V and 6 bases from J, with 12 bases between. The CDR3 sequence is 13 residues long. The CDR3 spells CASSGDRRNGYTF. The CDR3 DNA follows: TGCGCCAGCAGTGGAGACAGGAGGAATGGCTACACCTTC.